Listed below are T cell receptor beta chains from one sample, sequenced in a study of T cells after yellow fever vaccination. TCRdb called the 5' RACE reads again in MiXCR, with one record for every CDR3 protein. The top ten clones hold approximately 24% of a sample with some 350,000 distinct CDR3 sequences, roughly 4.3% of them seen once. Sample: PBMCs, taken 5 days after the yellow fever booster vaccination. These receptor sequences come from a man aged 18-30 years who received the YFV17D yellow fever vaccine. Each CDR3 is given with its conserved first and last residue. D genes are given only for firm matches. Clone size is stated in some rows and not others, as once, few, many or a class when expanded.

J gene: TRBJ1-2
clone size: few
D gene: -
V gene: TRBV5-6
CDR3 DNA: TGTGCCAGCAGCGTAGGGAACGGCTATGGCTACACCTTC
CDR3 protein: CASSVGNGYGYTF

J gene: TRBJ1-6
clone size: -
D gene: -
V gene: TRBV10-3
CDR3 DNA: TGTGCCATCGCCCCAGGGTGGAATAATTCACCCCTCCACTTT
CDR3 protein: CAIAPGWNNSPLHF

J gene: TRBJ1-6
clone size: many
D gene: -
V gene: TRBV6-5
CDR3 DNA: TGTGCCAGCAGTTATACTGGGAAGGGGAATTCACCCCTCCACTTT
CDR3 protein: CASSYTGKGNSPLHF

J gene: TRBJ2-3
clone size: -
D gene: -
V gene: TRBV4-1
CDR3 DNA: TGCGCCAGCAGCCAACCGACGTCCAGAGATACGCAGTATTTT
CDR3 protein: CASSQPTSRDTQYF

J gene: TRBJ2-5
clone size: -
D gene: -
V gene: TRBV19
CDR3 DNA: TGTGCCAGTAGTCTCAGCGGGCGACGGAAAGAGACCCAGTACTTC
CDR3 protein: CASSLSGRRKETQYF

J gene: TRBJ1-2
clone size: many
D gene: -
V gene: TRBV19
CDR3 DNA: TGTGCCAGTAGTCCGATGGACGGGGCTAACTATGGCTACACCTTC
CDR3 protein: CASSPMDGANYGYTF

J gene: TRBJ2-1
clone size: many
D gene: TRBD2
V gene: TRBV11-1
CDR3 DNA: TGTGCCAGCAGCTTAATACGGCGGGGGGCGTACAATGAGCAGTTCTTC
CDR3 protein: CASSLIRRGAYNEQFF

J gene: TRBJ2-2
clone size: -
D gene: -
V gene: TRBV10-3
CDR3 DNA: TGTGCCATCAGTGAGAGCGGGTCCGGCTCCGGGGAGCTGTTTTTT
CDR3 protein: CAISESGSGSGELFF

J gene: TRBJ2-1
clone size: -
D gene: TRBD1
V gene: TRBV20-1
CDR3 DNA: TGCAGTGCTAGAGCCTACAGGGGACCCGACAATGAGCAGTTCTTC
CDR3 protein: CSARAYRGPDNEQFF

J gene: TRBJ2-3
clone size: few
D gene: -
V gene: TRBV4-1
CDR3 DNA: TGCGCCAGCAGCCGTTACAGCCATACTAGCACAGATACGCAGTATTTT
CDR3 protein: CASSRYSHTSTDTQYF

J gene: TRBJ2-3
clone size: few
D gene: TRBD2
V gene: TRBV7-2
CDR3 DNA: TGTGCCAGCAGCGAGCGGGGAGCCACAGATACGCAGTATTTT
CDR3 protein: CASSERGATDTQYF

J gene: TRBJ1-5
clone size: many
D gene: -
V gene: TRBV7-2
CDR3 DNA: TGTGCCAGCAGCTATAGAGGGCAACAGCCCCAGCATTTT
CDR3 protein: CASSYRGQQPQHF

J gene: TRBJ2-3
clone size: few
D gene: -
V gene: TRBV4-1
CDR3 DNA: TGCGCCAGCAGCCGGGGGGCCGGGGAAGGACCCACAGATACGCAGTATTTT
CDR3 protein: CASSRGAGEGPTDTQYF

J gene: TRBJ1-2
clone size: many
D gene: -
V gene: TRBV5-1
CDR3 DNA: TGCGCCAGCAGCTTGGGGCAGGAGGCTGGCTACACCTTC
CDR3 protein: CASSLGQEAGYTF

J gene: TRBJ2-1
clone size: many
D gene: TRBD1
V gene: TRBV24-1
CDR3 DNA: TGTGCCACCAGTGATCGACGACAGGGGACGGTCGAGGAGCAGTTCTTC
CDR3 protein: CATSDRRQGTVEEQFF

J gene: TRBJ2-7
clone size: -
D gene: -
V gene: TRBV5-1
CDR3 DNA: TGCGCCAGCAGCTTGGCCCCTTTGACCGTTTCCTACGAGCAGTACTTC
CDR3 protein: CASSLAPLTVSYEQYF

J gene: TRBJ1-2
clone size: -
D gene: -
V gene: TRBV18
CDR3 DNA: TGTGCCAGCTCACCACAGGGATGGGACTACACCTTC
CDR3 protein: CASSPQGWDYTF

J gene: TRBJ2-1
clone size: -
D gene: -
V gene: TRBV2
CDR3 DNA: TGTGCCAGCAGTGATGTCCACGAGCAGTTCTTC
CDR3 protein: CASSDVHEQFF

J gene: TRBJ1-3
clone size: few
D gene: -
V gene: TRBV12-3/TRBV12-4
CDR3 DNA: TGTGCCAGCAGTTTGACTGACACGCGTCGGGCCATATATTTT
CDR3 protein: CASSLTDTRRAIYF

J gene: TRBJ2-1
clone size: few
D gene: TRBD1
V gene: TRBV12-3/TRBV12-4
CDR3 DNA: TGTGCCAGCAGCGGGACAGGGGGCGCGTCCTACAATGAGCAGTTCTTC
CDR3 protein: CASSGTGGASYNEQFF

J gene: TRBJ1-1
clone size: few
D gene: -
V gene: TRBV12-3/TRBV12-4
CDR3 DNA: TGTGCCAGCACGTGGACGGTGAACACTGAAGCTTTCTTT
CDR3 protein: CASTWTVNTEAFF

J gene: TRBJ2-7
clone size: -
D gene: -
V gene: TRBV20-1
CDR3 DNA: TGCAGTGCTAGTTTGGGGGTCCTCTACGAGCAGTACTTC
CDR3 protein: CSASLGVLYEQYF

J gene: TRBJ1-4
clone size: -
D gene: -
V gene: TRBV7-9
CDR3 DNA: TGTGCCAGCAGCCCGGCCCTGAGACGTGAAAAACTGTTTTTT
CDR3 protein: CASSPALRREKLFF

J gene: TRBJ2-3
clone size: many
D gene: -
V gene: TRBV6-4
CDR3 DNA: TGTGCCAGCAGTGACGGCGGGTGGGGCACAGATACGCAGTATTTT
CDR3 protein: CASSDGGWGTDTQYF

J gene: TRBJ2-1
clone size: -
D gene: -
V gene: TRBV4-1
CDR3 DNA: TGCGCCAGCAGCCACGGTGGGGGGGGCTGGGGGGAGCAGTTCTTC
CDR3 protein: CASSHGGGGWGEQFF

J gene: TRBJ2-1
clone size: few
D gene: -
V gene: TRBV27
CDR3 DNA: TGTGCCAGCAGCCAACCAACTTCTAGGCGGGGTTGTAATGAGCAGTTCTTC
CDR3 protein: CASSQPTSRRGCNEQFF

J gene: TRBJ2-7
clone size: few
D gene: -
V gene: TRBV5-1
CDR3 DNA: TGCGCCAGCAGCTTGGTGGCGGGGACCTACGAGCAGTACTTC
CDR3 protein: CASSLVAGTYEQYF

J gene: TRBJ2-7
clone size: -
D gene: -
V gene: TRBV20-1
CDR3 DNA: TGCAGTGCTAGCCCCGGACCTGGCTCCTACGAGCAGTACTTC
CDR3 protein: CSASPGPGSYEQYF

J gene: TRBJ2-2
clone size: few
D gene: TRBD2
V gene: TRBV9
CDR3 DNA: TGTGCCAGCAGCGCGTTCGGACTAGCGTTCACCGGGGAGCTGTTTTTT
CDR3 protein: CASSAFGLAFTGELFF

J gene: TRBJ2-5
clone size: -
D gene: -
V gene: TRBV4-2
CDR3 DNA: TGTGCCAGCAGCCAAGACCGACAGACAGAGACCCAGTACTTC
CDR3 protein: CASSQDRQTETQYF

J gene: TRBJ2-4
clone size: many
D gene: TRBD2
V gene: TRBV12-3/TRBV12-4
CDR3 DNA: TGTGCCAGCAGTTTATCGGGGGGGTGGAACATTCAGTACTTC
CDR3 protein: CASSLSGGWNIQYF

J gene: TRBJ2-5
clone size: few
D gene: TRBD2
V gene: TRBV20-1
CDR3 DNA: TGCAGTGCCGGGGGGTTGGGAGAGACCCAGTACTTC
CDR3 protein: CSAGGLGETQYF

J gene: TRBJ2-7
clone size: few
D gene: -
V gene: TRBV25-1
CDR3 DNA: TGTGCCAGCAGTGAATCCCTACAGTCCTACGAGCAGTACTTC
CDR3 protein: CASSESLQSYEQYF

J gene: TRBJ2-5
clone size: many
D gene: TRBD2
V gene: TRBV20-1
CDR3 DNA: TGCAGTGCCCTGACTAGCGGGGGCCTCCAAGAGACCCAGTACTTC
CDR3 protein: CSALTSGGLQETQYF

J gene: TRBJ2-4
clone size: few
D gene: -
V gene: TRBV6-1
CDR3 DNA: TGTGCCAGCAGTGAAGCGGACATGCTGATGGCCAAAAACATTCAGTACTTC
CDR3 protein: CASSEADMLMAKNIQYF

J gene: TRBJ2-2
clone size: many
D gene: -
V gene: TRBV7-2
CDR3 DNA: TGTGCCAGCAGGTGGGAGACGAGCCCCGGGGAGCTGTTTTTT
CDR3 protein: CASRWETSPGELFF

J gene: TRBJ2-5
clone size: few
D gene: TRBD2
V gene: TRBV9
CDR3 DNA: TGTGCCAGCAGCGTAGCTAGCGGGGGGTCCTCGAGGGAGACCCAGTACTTC
CDR3 protein: CASSVASGGSSRETQYF

J gene: TRBJ1-2
clone size: many
D gene: -
V gene: TRBV6-5
CDR3 DNA: TGTGCCAGCAGGTCCGGGACACGGGCGTATGGCTACACCTTC
CDR3 protein: CASRSGTRAYGYTF

J gene: TRBJ2-1
clone size: few
D gene: -
V gene: TRBV21-1
CDR3 DNA: TGTGCCAGCAGCGATCGACTAGCGGGGGGTGATGAGCAGTTCTTC
CDR3 protein: CASSDRLAGGDEQFF

J gene: TRBJ2-1
clone size: few
D gene: -
V gene: TRBV27
CDR3 DNA: TGTGCCAGCAGTTTGGATCCATGGTCCTACAATGAGCAGTTCTTC
CDR3 protein: CASSLDPWSYNEQFF

J gene: TRBJ1-5
clone size: -
D gene: -
V gene: TRBV18
CDR3 DNA: TGTGCCAGCTCACCAGCACGGAGTGTGACCCAGCCCCAGCATTTT
CDR3 protein: CASSPARSVTQPQHF

J gene: TRBJ1-6
clone size: -
D gene: TRBD1
V gene: TRBV27
CDR3 DNA: TGTGCCAGCAGCCAACTCCCGACAGGGTTGAATTCACCCCTCCACTTT
CDR3 protein: CASSQLPTGLNSPLHF